These T cell receptor beta chains were read from a single sample in a study of blood T cell repertoires in COVID-19. Produced via immunoSEQ multiplex PCR; TCRdb's table is partial and in-frame only. The sample carries about 240,000 clones, around four fifths recorded once. Sequencing used peripheral blood. These receptors were taken from a woman older than 75 with COVID-19, enrolled during active disease. Both conserved end residues are part of each CDR3. D genes are given only for firm matches. The listing skips clone size in some rows; elsewhere it reads once, few, many or a size class.

CDR3aa	CDR3nt	v_gene	j_gene	d_gene	abundance
CASSLGTSGGAVNEQYF	TGCGCCAGCAGCCTCGGGACTAGCGGGGGGGCGGTTAACGAGCAGTACTTC	TRBV5-1	TRBJ2-7	TRBD2	-
CASSYSKADRGWANYGYTF	TGTGCCAGCAGTTACTCGAAGGCGGACAGGGGGTGGGCGAACTATGGCTACACCTTC	TRBV6-2/TRBV6-3	TRBJ1-2	TRBD1	-
CASSPGLAGITGELFF	TGTGCTAGCAGCCCGGGACTAGCGGGTATCACCGGGGAGCTGTTTTTT	TRBV7-7	TRBJ2-2	TRBD2	few
CASSQGDTRLAKNIQYF	TGTGCCAGCAGCCAAGGGGACACCAGGTTAGCCAAAAACATTCAGTACTTC	TRBV3-1/TRBV3-2	TRBJ2-4	-	-
CASSTQGYEQYF	TGCGCCAGCAGCACACAGGGGTACGAGCAGTACTTC	TRBV5-1	TRBJ2-7	TRBD1	once
CASSFRRPLRDTEAFF	TGTGCCAGCAGCTTCCGGCGGCCTCTACGGGACACTGAAGCTTTCTTT	TRBV5-6	TRBJ1-1	-	-
CASSSLGQGTDTQYF	TGTGCCAGCAGCTCACTCGGACAGGGCACAGATACGCAGTATTTT	TRBV27	TRBJ2-3	TRBD1	-
CASSLAETGTIYF	TGCGCCAGCAGCTTAGCCGAGACGGGCACCATATATTTT	TRBV5-1	TRBJ1-3	-	-
CASSFGIAVSSYNEQFF	TGTGCCAGCAGCTTCGGGATAGCGGTCAGCTCCTACAATGAGCAGTTCTTC	TRBV9	TRBJ2-1	-	once
CASSEGRETQYF	TGCGCCAGCAGCGAGGGGAGGGAGACCCAGTACTTC	TRBV5-1	TRBJ2-5	-	-
CAHRDTTEAFF	TGTGCGCACCGAGACACCACTGAAGCTTTCTTT	TRBV2	TRBJ1-1	-	-
CSVRGGGRTGRPEAFF	TGCAGCGTCCGAGGGGGTGGCCGGACAGGGCGGCCTGAAGCTTTCTTT	TRBV29-1	TRBJ1-1	TRBD1	-
CATSDRTYGYTF	TGTGCCACCAGCGACAGGACCTATGGCTACACCTTC	TRBV24-1	TRBJ1-2	-	-
CATTGGSNNEQFF	TGTGCCACGACAGGGGGGAGTAACAATGAGCAGTTCTTC	TRBV24-1	TRBJ2-1	TRBD1	few
CASSPETGGLSETQYF	TGTGCCAGCTCACCGGAAACGGGGGGGCTGTCAGAGACCCAGTACTTC	TRBV18	TRBJ2-5	TRBD2	-
CAWSGNSGNTIYF	TGTGCCTGGAGCGGGAACTCTGGAAACACCATATATTTT	TRBV30	TRBJ1-3	-	-
CASSKSDYGYTF	TGTGCCAGTAGTAAATCCGACTATGGCTACACCTTC	TRBV19	TRBJ1-2	-	-
CASSQGGSSYEQYF	TGCGCCAGCAGCCAAGGCGGGAGTAGCTACGAGCAGTACTTC	TRBV4-1	TRBJ2-7	TRBD2	-
CASSPPGYSNQPQHF	TGTGCCAGCAGTCCCCCAGGTTATAGCAATCAGCCCCAGCATTTT	TRBV28	TRBJ1-5	-	-
CASSLVGSRGEQYF	TGTGCCAGCAGCTTGGTGGGGTCCAGGGGTGAGCAGTACTTC	TRBV5-4	TRBJ2-7	-	-
CASSGLAVDNEQFF	TGTGCCAGCAGCGGACTAGCGGTTGACAATGAGCAGTTCTTC	TRBV9	TRBJ2-1	TRBD2	-
CASSKGWAKAHFF	TGTGCCAGCAGCAAAGGGTGGGCCAAGGCGCATTTTTTT	TRBV21-1	TRBJ1-4	-	-
CASSPGLTGELFF	TGTGCCAGCAGCCCAGGGCTCACCGGGGAGCTGTTTTTT	TRBV3-1/TRBV3-2	TRBJ2-2	-	-
CASSRQSNTEAFF	TGTGCCAGTAGTAGACAATCGAACACTGAAGCTTTCTTT	TRBV19	TRBJ1-1	-	-
CASSLDGQGYGYTF	TGCGCCAGCAGCTTGGACGGACAGGGATATGGCTACACCTTC	TRBV5-1	TRBJ1-2	TRBD1	few
CASRGQADAGELFF	TGTGCCAGTAGGGGACAAGCGGATGCCGGGGAGCTGTTTTTT	TRBV19	TRBJ2-2	-	-
CASSLGRVGYGYTF	TGTGCCAGCAGCTTAGGTCGGGTGGGCTATGGCTACACCTTC	TRBV11-2	TRBJ1-2	-	-
CASSRDRTYEQYF	TGCGCCAGCAGCCGGGACAGAACCTACGAGCAGTACTTC	TRBV5-1	TRBJ2-7	TRBD1	-
CASSFRDRRNQPQHF	TGTGCCAGCAGTTTTAGGGACAGGAGAAATCAGCCCCAGCATTTT	TRBV28	TRBJ1-5	TRBD1	-
CASSFRQGETNEKLFF	TGTGCCAGCAGCTTCAGACAGGGGGAAACTAATGAAAAACTGTTTTTT	TRBV7-9	TRBJ1-4	TRBD1	-
CASSLDISQYF	TGTGCCAGCAGCTTAGATATATCCCAGTACTTC	TRBV11-2	TRBJ2-5	-	-
CASSLAAASPQHF	TGTGCCAGCAGTTTAGCGGCCGCATCGCCCCAGCATTTT	TRBV6-2/TRBV6-3	TRBJ1-5	-	-
CASSLGQSTEAFF	TGTGCCAGCAGCTTAGGACAGAGCACTGAAGCTTTCTTT	TRBV7-3	TRBJ1-1	-	-
CASSLAGDEKLFF	TGTGCCAGCAGTTTGGCAGGGGACGAAAAACTGTTTTTT	TRBV28	TRBJ1-4	-	-
CASSLNEQGETEAFF	TGCGCCAGCAGCTTGAATGAACAGGGAGAAACTGAAGCTTTCTTT	TRBV5-1	TRBJ1-1	-	-
CASRLAGGPDTQYF	TGTGCCAGCAGGTTAGCGGGAGGGCCGGATACGCAGTATTTT	TRBV27	TRBJ2-3	TRBD2	once
CASSMGRAFGELFF	TGTGCCAGTAGTATGGGCAGGGCGTTCGGGGAGCTGTTTTTT	TRBV19	TRBJ2-2	-	-